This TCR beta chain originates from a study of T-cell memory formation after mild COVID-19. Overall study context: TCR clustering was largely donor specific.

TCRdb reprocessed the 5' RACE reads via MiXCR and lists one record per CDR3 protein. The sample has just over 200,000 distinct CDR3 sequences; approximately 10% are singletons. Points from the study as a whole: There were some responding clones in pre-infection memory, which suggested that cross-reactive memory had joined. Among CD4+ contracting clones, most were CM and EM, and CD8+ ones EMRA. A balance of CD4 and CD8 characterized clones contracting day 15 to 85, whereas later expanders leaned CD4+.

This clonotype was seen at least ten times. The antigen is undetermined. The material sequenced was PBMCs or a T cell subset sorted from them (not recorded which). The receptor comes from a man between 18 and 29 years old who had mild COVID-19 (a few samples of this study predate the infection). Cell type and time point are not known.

The CDR3 spells CASSPHGQSNEQFF. The CDR3, as DNA: TGTGCCAGCAGCCCCCACGGACAGTCCAATGAGCAGTTCTTC. This chain joins TRBV5-5 and TRBJ2-1; a possible D gene is TRBD1 (6 bases). V was trimmed by 4 bases and J by 6 bases, leaving 14 bases between them. Germline V lookup: CDR1 SGHKS, CDR2 YYEKEE (reference sequence). This CDR3 spans 14 amino acids.